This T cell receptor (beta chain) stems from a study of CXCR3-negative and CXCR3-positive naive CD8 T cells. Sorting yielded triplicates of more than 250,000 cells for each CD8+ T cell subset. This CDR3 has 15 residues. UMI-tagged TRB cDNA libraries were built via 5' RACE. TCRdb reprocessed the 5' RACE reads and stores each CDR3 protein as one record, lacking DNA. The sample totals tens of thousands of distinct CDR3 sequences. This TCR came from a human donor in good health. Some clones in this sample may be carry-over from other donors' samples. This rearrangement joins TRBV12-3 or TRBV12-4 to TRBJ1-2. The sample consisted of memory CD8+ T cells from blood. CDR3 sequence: CASSLTVTQDYGYTF.